This T cell receptor beta chain was identified in a study of T cells after yellow fever vaccination (dated by TCRdb to the late 2010s). For the study in its entirety: The SMART-Seq v4 Ultra Low Input RNA kit was used to prepare libraries from fractions with low cell numbers. To follow T-cell clones before and after both primary and booster YFV17D yellow fever vaccination, bulk TCR alpha and beta repertoires underwent longitudinal sequencing. The cohort comprised two healthy male donors, one aged 18 to 30 and one aged 30 to 40 years. Bulk PBMC replicates and cell subsets were isolated from blood drawn at multiple timepoints before and after both primary and secondary immunization.

Synthesis of TCR cDNA relied on 5'RACE template switching, a step that introduced a universal primer site along with unique molecular identifiers. cDNA synthesis was primed from both the TCR alpha and TCR beta constant segments. Two PCR steps were used to amplify libraries, with sample barcodes and sequencing adapters being added in the second step. Sequencing of libraries was performed on Illumina HiSeq 2500 (2x100 bp) or NovaSeq (2x150 bp). In the paper's pipeline: MIGEC handled demultiplexing of reads and collapsing into UMI consensus sequences, while MiXCR performed V(D)J alignment. Using edgeR on replicate PBMC samples, clonotypes were called vaccine-responding if FDR was below 0.01 and the log2 fold change was above 5 up to day 15. CD4 or CD8 identity was assigned to each bulk clonotype according to whether the clonotype was present at higher abundance in the sequenced CD4 repertoire or the sequenced CD8 repertoire. TCRdb trimmed the raw reads at Q25, called clones with MiXCR and kept productive beta chains. All rows with the same CDR3 protein become a single entry with the most common DNA and genes. The V and J calls and clone size are TCRdb's, not the authors'. The sample has approximately 550,000 distinct CDR3 sequences on record, 13% of them singletons. The top ten clonotypes cover about 14% of the sample.

For this clonotype: The target of this receptor is not known. Within one base of it there is no much larger clone, and no base qualities were kept.

This specimen's treatment or condition label, interpreted: live attenuated yellow fever vaccine strain. At each blood-draw timepoint, two biological replicates of bulk PBMCs were collected. PBMCs were isolated from peripheral blood using a standard Ficoll-Paque protocol. TriZol was used to extract RNA from bulk PBMCs, from CD4 and CD8 fractions, and from dextramer-positive and dextramer-negative fractions. General conclusions and limits of the study: After the booster, most of the clones that had expanded following primary vaccination were detected again (96% of CD4 and around 88% of CD8), which suggests that memory was broadly maintained. Compared with the primary T-cell response, the secondary T-cell response was weaker but faster, peaking on day 5 rather than day 15. A small fraction of clonotypes showed up in both the CD4 and CD8 compartments, probably as a result of convergent recombination. Computational filtering was needed because FACS-sorted repertoires could contain abundant contaminating clonotypes from the bulk population. Because only two donors were included in the study, the extent to which the findings can be generalized is limited.

The germline ends are 13 bases apart after V is trimmed by 0 bases and J by 6 bases. Per the germline V gene, LGHNA is the CDR1 and YSLEER is the CDR2. The CDR3 covers 15 residues, taking in both the cysteine and the phenylalanine. The DNA shown is the 45-base CDR3, in frame from base 1. The chain joins TRBV4-3 to TRBJ2-3; possibly the D gene is TRBD2, per 5 matching bases. The sample in question was PBMCs, obtained on the day of the yellow fever booster vaccination. This TCR was recovered from a man in his thirties or forties who received the YFV17D yellow fever vaccine. The DNA is as follows: TGCGCCAGCAGCCAAGAGTCGGGGAAATGGGATACGCAGTATTTT. Protein translation: CASSQESGKWDTQYF.